This TCR beta chain was retrieved from a study of neurological immune-mediated disorders. The CDR3 extends over 15 amino acids. V was clipped by 0 bases and J by 3 bases; unmatched bases: 4. Per germline, CDR1 MGHRA and CDR2 YSYEKL. Study results and caveats: The repertoires of 18 of 34 multiple sclerosis patients were placed by phylogenetic grouping in a single related-CDR3 cluster, which may be a signature.

Only a few counts were recorded for this clonotype. Antigen unknown. The cDNA was synthesized by means of template-switch 5'RACE, which was carried out with 10-nucleotide random UMIs. TCRdb reprocessed the 5' RACE reads via MiXCR and lists one record per CDR3 protein. This table has tens of thousands of distinct CDR3 sequences, 3% to 4% appearing once. This rearrangement joins TRBV4-1 to TRBJ1-1; 7 bases are a match to TRBD1. Material for sequencing was PBMCs. The sequence was collected from a woman aged 25-40 years with multiple sclerosis. DNA for the CDR3: TGCGCCAGCAGCCAAGATAGCCAGGGGGACACTGAAGCTTTCTTT. It codes for CASSQDSQGDTEAFF.